This entry concerns a single TCR beta chain. Its specific antigen is unknown. Base qualities are not recorded, but no much larger clone differs from it by a single base. The immunoSEQ Assay, a bias-controlled multiplex PCR, was used to amplify TCRbeta CDR3 regions from genomic DNA. Per the source publication's procedure: The number of nucleated cells in each sample was estimated by amplification of reference gene primers within the assay. To quantify the absolute abundance of each unique TCRbeta CDR3 rearrangement, sequence reads were collapsed and filtered. Productive Simpson clonality was computed per sample as the square root of Simpson's diversity index over productive rearrangements. TCRdb holds this immuneACCESS table with in-frame rearrangements only. Some clones are missing; in checked studies, unresolved V genes explain under half, and the rest has no known cause. V and J calls and clone size come straight from that table; D and trimming were deduced from the DNA. This sample comprises approximately 350,000 clones, about four fifths of them detected only once. The ten largest clones take up 2.5% to 3% of the sample.

Sequences SGHAT (CDR1) and FQNNGV (CDR2) are obtained from the germline V gene. From the cysteine up to the phenylalanine, the CDR3 has a length of 13 residues. Only the CDR3 DNA stays, 39 bases, in frame from base 1. V and J lose 5 bases and 9 bases, and a span of 14 bases separates them. Whole blood was collected in K2EDTA tubes by collaborating institutions according to the institutions' own protocols. Collaborator samples were shipped for TCRbeta analysis as frozen whole blood, isolated PBMCs, or DNA extracted from either sample type. This record comes from a study of blood T cell repertoires in COVID-19 (TCRdb year 2020). In the study overall: The collaborator samples originated in the United States, Italy and Spain and spanned the acute and convalescent phases of COVID-19. The material from the prospective study consisted of cDNA or gDNA derived from T cells, B-cell-depleted T cells, or PBMCs. The dataset comprised deeply sampled blood TCRbeta repertoires from subjects exposed to, actively infected with, or recovered from COVID-19. The repertoires were released in a freely available public database intended as a resource for research on the immune response to SARS-CoV-2. The samples were drawn from the first 160 participants of the ongoing ImmuneRACE study and from 1,200 or so subjects provided by 6 global collaborators. A de-identified subject ID, COVID-19 status, age in years and sex were almost always included in the sample metadata. Where HLA class I and class II types were available, the types were taken from metadata supplied by the sample provider, not from assay-based typing.

Beyond this particular receptor, the publication reports: Clinical and demographic metadata were provided uncurated, with the amount varying by source and participant.

Sequenced sample: peripheral blood. The chain is encoded by TRBV11-2 joined to TRBJ2-1; the D region possibly corresponds to TRBD1 (6 bases align). The sequence was collected from a man aged 25 to 40 with active or convalescent COVID-19. The nucleotides read TGTGCCAGCAGCGGACGCCAGGGGATTGAGCAGTTCTTC. This yields the protein CASSGRQGIEQFF.